Listed here are 22 T cell receptor beta chains from one sample, sequenced in a study of cytomegalovirus exposure and HLA in healthy donors. PCR involved 60 Vbeta and 13 Jbeta primers. Assay used: immunoSEQ multiplex PCR; TCRdb lists only in-frame clones, some missing. The sample holds 65,000 to 90,000 clones, 70% to 75% seen once. The sequenced sample was PBMCs. These receptors came from a man between 60 and 75 years old in good health and CMV-seronegative.

The chain has TRBV19 and TRBJ2-2, with 10 positions matching TRBD2. The CDR3 has 19 amino acids. Germline V gene lookup returns CDR1 LNHDA and CDR2 SQIVND (reference sequence). The ends lost 3 bases at V and 2 bases at J; junction bases unmatched: 12. The CDR3 region is CASSISRVAGGLNTGELFF. DNA for the CDR3: TGTGCCAGTAGTATTAGTCGGGTAGCGGGGGGCCTAAACACCGGGGAGCTGTTTTTT.

The chain recombines TRBV5-1 with TRBJ2-5; D perhaps matches TRBD2 (6 bases). The CDR3 is 16 residues long. Germline CDR1 SGHRS, CDR2 YFSETQ. The ends were cut back, 4 bases at V and 5 bases at J, with 21 bases in the middle. CDR3 sequence: CASSEPRGLDRETQYF. The CDR3 DNA is TGCGCCAGCAGCGAGCCTCGGGGACTGGACCGGGAGACCCAGTACTTC.

This chain uses TRBV2 with TRBJ2-2; no definite D call. The CDR3 extends over 14 amino acids. The germline V gene has CDR1 SNHLY and CDR2 FYNNEI. V gave up 3 bases and J gave up 0 bases, with 5 bases separating them. CDR3 loop: CASSERTNTGELFF. The CDR3 DNA reads as TGTGCCAGCAGTGAGCGGACGAACACCGGGGAGCTGTTTTTT.

Regarding this clone: A junction boundary mismatches the germline segment, possibly from a read error. V gene TRBV4-2 combines with J gene TRBJ1-1; 7 positions match TRBD1. The germline gives CDR1 LGHNA, CDR2 YNFKEQ. The CDR3 is made up of 16 amino acids. In nucleotides, the CDR3 is TGTGCCAGCACCCAAGACAGGGTAGGGTTGAACACTGAAGCTTTCTTT. It encodes CASTQDRVGLNTEAFF.

This clone turned up a few times. This chain connects TRBV5-5 to TRBJ2-6, with D possibly matching TRBD1 (5 bases). CDR1 SGHKS and CDR2 YYEKEE come from the germline V gene (reference sequence). The CDR3 sequence is 16 residues long. V gave up 3 bases and J gave up 2 bases, with 12 bases separating them. This CDR3 reads CASSSREYAGANVLTF. DNA of the CDR3: TGTGCCAGCAGCTCCAGGGAATACGCTGGGGCCAACGTCCTGACTTTC.

V usage is TRBV6-1 and J usage is TRBJ2-5; 9 nucleotides align to TRBD1. Germline CDR1 is MNHNS and CDR2 is SASEGT. V trimming: 6 bases; J trimming: 5 bases; junction bases outside the gene matches: 7. The CDR3 totals 14 residues. Here the CDR3 DNA reads TGTGCCAGCAGCCAGGACAGGGGCGGGGAGACCCAGTACTTC. Residues: CASSQDRGGETQYF.

V usage is TRBV5-8 and J usage is TRBJ1-2; no definite D call. V gave up 4 bases and J gave up 4 bases, with 17 bases separating them. Germline V gene sequence: CDR1 SGHTS, CDR2 YDEGEE. This CDR3 contains 15 residues. CDR3 DNA: TGTGCCAGCAGCCCTGGGGAGGCGCGAGCCTATGGCTACACCTTC. Its translation is CASSPGEARAYGYTF.

The rearrangement links TRBV5-4 to TRBJ2-2, with 10 bases that match TRBD2. The germline gives CDR1 SGHNT, CDR2 YYREEE (reference sequence). Trimming at V came to 1 base and at J to 4 bases, leaving 1 base not matched to a gene. The CDR3 length is 15 residues. CDR3 coding DNA: TGTGCCAGCAGCTTGCCTAGCGGGGGCACCGGGGAGCTGTTTTTT. Amino acids: CASSLPSGGTGELFF.

The rearrangement joins TRBV5-1 to TRBJ1-4; no clear D gene. The V end lost 4 bases, the J end lost 2 bases, and 9 bases lay between the germline ends. Germline CDR1 reads SGHRS; CDR2 reads YFSETQ. The CDR3 has 14 residues. The DNA for the CDR3 is TGCGCCAGCAGCCCCGGTGTGACTAATGAAAAACTGTTTTTT. Its translation: CASSPGVTNEKLFF.

The rearrangement links TRBV13 to TRBJ2-7; 7 bases fit TRBD1. CDR3 length: 15 amino acids. Germline loops: CDR1 PRHDT, CDR2 FYEKMQ (reference sequence). J gave up 3 bases and V 1 base, and 6 bases lay outside the gene matches. CDR3 sequence: CASSLVQGPGYEQYF. The CDR3 nucleotides are TGTGCCAGCAGCTTAGTACAGGGGCCAGGCTACGAGCAGTACTTC.

The chain has TRBV6-1 and TRBJ1-2; no reliable D call. The V and J ends lost 4 bases and 8 bases respectively, with 14 bases between them. Germline CDR1 MNHNS, CDR2 SASEGT. This CDR3 has 13 residues. CDR3 in DNA: TGTGCCAGCAGTGCGTCCAGAACCGGGGGCTACACCTTC. It is translated as CASSASRTGGYTF.

The chain combines TRBV29-1 with TRBJ2-7; 8 bases agree with TRBD1. V dropped 6 bases and J dropped 7; count of bases not matched to a gene: 8. The CDR3 spans 12 residues. Germline V gene sequence: CDR1 SQVTM, CDR2 ANQGSEA. CDR3 DNA sequence: TGCAGCGTGATCCCGGGACAGGAGGAGCAGTACTTC. The encoded protein is CSVIPGQEEQYF.

The chain combines TRBV5-1 with TRBJ2-7; D unclear. CDR1 SGHRS and CDR2 YFSETQ come from the germline V gene. Trimming shortened V by 0 bases and J by 6 bases, and 13 bases separated the two germline ends. This CDR3 comprises 14 residues. The CDR3 DNA sequence: TGCGCCAGCAGCTTGGCTACCTCCCGCTCCGAGCAGTACTTC. Protein product: CASSLATSRSEQYF.

With regard to this clone: The junction differs from germline at one of its ends, possibly a read error. The rearrangement links TRBV7-9 to TRBJ2-7; 9 bases align to TRBD1. This CDR3 region has 13 residues. Germline CDR1 SEHNR, CDR2 FQNEAQ (reference sequence). In DNA, the CDR3 is TGTTCCAGCCTCGGGACAGGGTTCTACGAGCAGTACTTC. It is translated as CSSLGTGFYEQYF.

The chain is built from TRBV9 and TRBJ2-3; 15 bases match TRBD2. The CDR3 totals 21 residues. V was clipped by 4 bases and J by 4 bases; unmatched bases: 19. Germline CDR1 and CDR2: SGDLS and YYNGEE. CDR3 nucleotides: TGTGCCAGCAGCACACCCCTCCGGACTAGCGGGGGGGCTTGGTCCCCAGATACGCAGTATTTT. Protein: CASSTPLRTSGGAWSPDTQYF.

This chain connects TRBV7-2 to TRBJ1-5; D may be TRBD1 (6 bases). CDR1 is SGHTA, CDR2 FQGNSA, per germline. V lost 2 bases to trimming and J lost 6 bases, with 11 bases between them. This CDR3 has 14 amino acids. CDR3 sequence reads: CASSLPTGTQPQHF. As DNA, the CDR3 is TGTGCCAGCAGCTTACCCACAGGGACTCAGCCCCAGCATTTT.

The table lists this clone with a few counts. The rearrangement uses TRBV13 and TRBJ1-4; D remains unclear. Trimming removed 5 bases from V and 0 bases from J, with 10 bases in between. The CDR3 consists of 15 residues. Germline CDR1 and CDR2: PRHDT and FYEKMQ (reference sequence). The CDR3 DNA reads as TGTGCCAGCAGCCCCTCAGTGGCAACTAATGAAAAACTGTTTTTT. Its translation: CASSPSVATNEKLFF.

V gene TRBV27 combines with J gene TRBJ1-6; 7 bases match TRBD1. This CDR3 is 16 amino acids long. The germline V gene has CDR1 MNHEY and CDR2 SMNVEV (reference sequence). Trimming cost V 5 bases and J 6 bases; bases outside gene matches: 10. The CDR3 DNA sequence: TGTGCCAGCAGTCCCCGCGGGACAGCGGTTAATTCACCCCTCCACTTT. This encodes CASSPRGTAVNSPLHF.

About this clone itself: At one boundary the junction diverges from the germline segment, which might be a read error. The genes are TRBV10-3 and TRBJ2-5; 7 nucleotides align to TRBD1. The CDR3 consists of 15 residues. Germline V gives CDR1 ENHRY, CDR2 SYGVKD. DNA for the CDR3: TGTGCCATCAGTAATCCGGAACAGGGGAGAGAGAGCCAGTACTTC. Its protein product is CAISNPEQGRESQYF.

J is TRBJ2-1 and V is TRBV9, with a possible D match to TRBD2 (7 bases). V was clipped by 0 bases and J by 4 bases, with 11 bases between them. Germline V gene sequence: CDR1 SGDLS, CDR2 YYNGEE. CDR3 length: 15 residues. This CDR3 reads CASSVGAGAYNEQFF. The CDR3 nucleotides are TGTGCCAGCAGCGTAGGGGCGGGGGCTTACAATGAGCAGTTCTTC.

This chain connects TRBV14 to TRBJ2-5; 7 nucleotides line up with TRBD1. The CDR3 has 13 residues. The trim removed 5 bases at V and 5 bases at J, leaving 5 bases unmatched. Germline V gene sequence: CDR1 SGHDN, CDR2 FVKESK. The DNA of the CDR3 is TGTGCCAGCAGCGGGGGACAGCCGGAGACCCAGTACTTC. Translating it yields CASSGGQPETQYF.

The chain uses TRBV9 and TRBJ2-2; 10 bases align to TRBD1. The CDR3 sequence is 18 residues long. Germline values: CDR1 SGDLS, CDR2 YYNGEE. The ends lost 4 bases at V and 5 bases at J; junction bases unmatched: 14. In DNA form, the CDR3 reads TGTGCCAGCAGCTCAGCCGGGACAGGGGCGCTTAGGACCGGGGAGCTGTTTTTT. Amino acid sequence: CASSSAGTGALRTGELFF.